This T cell receptor (beta chain) was observed in a study of T cell responses to AZD1222 COVID-19 vaccine. About the research overall: Second-dose intervals near 4 or 12 weeks were combined. General study points: Regions left unmutated in variants are reportedly the target of nearly half of spike-specific TCRs. White British people made up most donors, females outnumbered males, and clonal diversity was possibly underestimated. Repertoire samples came only from after the peak T cell response.

Per the germline V gene, CDR1 is SGHRS and CDR2 is YFSETQ. The CDR3 extends over 16 amino acids. Clones were read by immunoSEQ multiplex PCR, and TCRdb kept only the in-frame ones, dropping some. The sample consists of around 69,000 clones, nearly 90% of them appearing once. As to this clone: Antigen specificity is unknown. One junction end disagrees with the germline gene, perhaps due to a read error.

This chain connects TRBV5-1 to TRBJ1-4; 8 bases match TRBD1. Material: peripheral blood, obtained on day 0 of AZD1222 vaccination. The receptor was derived from an adult in good health. The CDR3 DNA follows: TGCGCCGGCAGCATCGGACAGGGAGCAACTAATGAAAAACTGTTTTTT. Translated, it gives CAGSIGQGATNEKLFF. The full variable domain, completed using reference TRBV5-1 and TRBJ1-4, is KAGVTQTPRYLIKTRGQQVTLSCSPISGHRSVSWYQQTPGQGLQFLFEYFSETQRNKGNFPGRFSGRQFSNSRSEMNVSTLELGDSALYLCAGSIGQGATNEKLFFGSGTQLSVL.